A single sample is the source of the 2 T cell receptor beta chains below, sequenced in a study of Ad26.COV2.S vaccination and SARS-CoV-2 variants. Profiling relied on immunoSEQ multiplex PCR, and the TCRdb table lists in-frame clones only, not all of them. The sample records a few hundred thousand clones, about nine tenths being singletons. Documented treatment: approximately 18 received Ad26.COV2.S at low or high dose, single or two shots; 5 received placebo; per-sample allocation not given. Samples analyzed were those drawn on day 63 after the first vaccine or placebo injection. The starting material was peripheral blood, obtained in a trial of Ad26.COV2.S vaccine versus placebo. The receptors were sampled from a person aged 18-60 years who received the Ad26.COV2.S COVID-19 vaccine or a placebo.

The CDR3 sequence is CASSERREREKLFF. CDR3 sequence (DNA): TGTGCCAGCAGTGAACGCAGGGAGCGTGAAAAACTGTTTTTT. The rearrangement links TRBV2 to TRBJ1-4; possibly TRBD1 for D (5 bases). The germline CDR1 and CDR2 sequences are SNHLY and FYNNEI. Trimming took 2 bases from V and 7 from J, leaving 11 bases between them. This CDR3 region has 14 residues.

The rearrangement joins TRBV6-6 to TRBJ2-1; 7 bases agree with TRBD2. V gave up 5 bases and J gave up 1 base; unmatched junction bases: 11. The V gene's germline CDR1 is MNHNY and CDR2 SVGAGI (reference sequence). The CDR3 has 17 residues. DNA for the CDR3: TGTGCCAGCAGTCGGTTGGGGGGAGGGCCATCCTACAATGAGCAGTTCTTC. Protein product: CASSRLGGGPSYNEQFF.